The clone carrying this TCR beta chain was observed many times. The antigen is not known. The data originate from a study of T-cell reconstitution after alpha-beta-depleted transplantation in children. There are 15 residues in the CDR3. CDR1 is KGHDR and CDR2 is SFDVKD in the germline V gene. V lost 5 bases to trimming and J lost 0 bases, with 10 bases between them. It was with unique molecular identifiers that the TCRbeta library was prepared. One entry per CDR3 protein results from TCRdb running MiXCR on the PCR reads. The table has 200,000 to 250,000 distinct CDR3 sequences, approximately 10% seen once. Study-wide results and limits: TCRbeta diversity was high at day 60 in some patients (a result of surviving recipient T cells and thymic progenitors). It was newly produced T cells that mostly accounted for T-cell counts and diversity one year after transplant. Several hundred expanded graft clones reportedly supplied alpha-beta T cells about two months after transplant.

This sequence joins TRBV24-1 and TRBJ2-4; D might be TRBD2 (5 bases). The sample here was PBMCs, taken before TCRalphabeta/CD19-depleted stem cell transplant. The clonotype comes from a child younger than two with acute myeloid leukemia, due to receive a stem cell transplant. The CDR3 nucleotides read TGTGCCACCAGTGCGGGAAAACTAGCCAAAAACATTCAGTACTTC. This sequence encodes CATSAGKLAKNIQYF.